Each of the 3 T cell receptor beta chains below was sequenced from the same sample in a study of monozygotic twins with inflammatory bowel disease. TCRdb re-analyzed the 5' RACE reads; it lists each CDR3 protein once, without DNA. This sample's table has tens of thousands of distinct CDR3 sequences. The material sequenced was blood. The receptors shown here come from a human donor with ulcerative colitis or Crohn's disease, or a healthy co-twin of an affected twin (not recorded which).

The gene calls are TRBV6-5 and TRBJ1-1. CDR1 MNHEY and CDR2 SVGAGI come from the germline V gene. This CDR3 contains 13 residues. The CDR3: CASTIRWEGEAFF.

V usage is TRBV18 and J usage is TRBJ1-1. There are 13 residues in the CDR3. Germline V lookup: CDR1 KGHSH, CDR2 LQKENI. The CDR3 sequence: CASSPDQNTEAFF.

This chain uses TRBV5-1 with TRBJ2-5; there is no DNA to check the TCRdb D call of TRBD1. CDR3 length: 15 residues. CDR1 and CDR2 (germline): SGHRS, YFSETQ. Here the CDR3 reads CASSLEGRGKETQYF.